This record covers a single T cell receptor (beta chain). Its antigen is not yet known. Per-nucleotide qualities are absent, and no much larger clonotype sits a single base away. Different DNA sequences within this sample yield the same CDR3. Using the deep immunoSEQ assay, multiplex PCR amplified TCR CDR3 regions from genomic DNA. Extracted genomic DNA from each cell subset was spread evenly across all wells of several immunoSEQ 96-well plates, with each plate serving as a replicate. For sorted subsets, each replicate PCR was loaded with roughly 200 ng genomic DNA, equivalent to 30,000 or so T cell genomes. The purified libraries were quantified using a Qubit 3.0 fluorometer, sized with a Bioanalyzer 2100, and then quantified again using the KAPA Library Quantification kit. A separate single-read 150-cycle Illumina NextSeq 550 flow cell was used to sequence each immunoSEQ 96-well plate. In the original analysis: The immunoSEQ output contained only junctional sequences without quality scores, so filtering could not match that applied to full-length reads. To assign V/J genes and CDR3, sequences were annotated using PyIR, a Python wrapper for IgBLAST v1.9, with IMGT germline references. Any read was removed if the V/J assignment was weak (E-value above 1e-6), the CDR3 was missing, or the read contained stop codons, out-of-frame junctions, or ambiguous translated residues. V3J clonotypes were defined as sequences sharing an identical inferred V gene, J gene, and CDR3 amino acid sequence. Percentage overlap between repertoires was calculated by dividing the number of shared unique clonotypes by the size of the smaller repertoire. Richness of each repertoire was evaluated using RTK rarefaction, the Chao1 estimator, and Recon v2.1 estimates of unobserved clonotypes. Generation probabilities for all TCRbeta clonotypes obtained by the gDNA method from a handful of donors were computed using OLGA. The clones in this table, taken by TCRdb from immuneACCESS, are in-frame only. Not every clone is retained; where verified, under half of the shortfall comes from an unresolved V gene, and the cause of the rest is unknown. V, J and clone size were drawn from that table, and D and trimming were deduced from the DNA. The sample contains some 1,400,000 clones, over 95% of them found a single time. The ten largest account for about 1.2% of the sample.

In the germline V gene, CDR1 corresponds to SGHTA and CDR2 to FQGNSA. V is reduced by 4 bases and J by 0 bases, leaving a spacing of 4 bases between them. From its cysteine to its phenylalanine, the CDR3 spans 12 amino acids. The entry retains the CDR3 DNA only, 36 bases that are in frame from base 1. The donors were healthy, HIV-negative adults with no recently reported acute infections or vaccinations. Every donor was a Caucasian adult residing in Nashville, Tennessee, USA. CD4+ T cells were enriched by magnetic negative selection; naive cells were then positively selected on CD45RA, and the negative fraction formed the memory subset. After blood collection by leukapheresis, PBMCs were isolated using Ficoll-Histopaque density gradient centrifugation and then cryopreserved in the vapor phase of liquid nitrogen. Analytical flow cytometry was used to check the purity and quantity of every magnetically sorted T cell population. Genomic DNA was isolated from each sorted fraction and quantified by UV absorbance on a Nanodrop 2000c.

The data were taken from a study of shared clonotypes between healthy human individuals (dated by TCRdb to about 2020). In terms of the full investigation: The cohort included three men and two women between 18 and 49 years of age. For each donor, three plates each were used for CD4 naive and CD4 memory, two plates were used for CD8 naive, and one plate was used for CD8 memory. The study deeply sequenced blood TCR repertoires of 5 or 6 healthy adults to estimate repertoire size and the extent of clonotype sharing between individuals. To increase sequencing depth and limit assay-specific biases, TCR repertoire library preparation and sequencing were carried out by different laboratories using diverse techniques. Per donor, leukapheresis produced somewhere between about 0.9 and 9.5 billion PBMCs. Findings and caveats that apply to the study as a whole: Larger estimated clonotype richness was generally found for naive subsets than for memory subsets. Sampling was restricted to blood, and TCR repertoires in tissue are likely to differ from TCR repertoires in blood. When four donors were compared, the shared fraction of clonotypes was about 5% for naive CD4, roughly 3.4% for naive CD8, 2.3% for memory CD4, and less than 0.45% for memory CD8. Pairwise subsampling indicated that sequencing depth was expected to affect the degree of clonotype sharing among donors. Even with the large sequencing depth, rarefaction of the sorted-subset datasets indicated that sequencing was incomplete. Higher generation probabilities were observed for clonotypes shared by all four sorted-subset donors than for non-shared clonotypes. The genetic and exposure-history diversity represented was limited by the small number of donors.

This TCR came from a man aged 25-45 years in good health. Recombination connected TRBV7-2 to TRBJ2-7, with the identity of the D gene unclear. Sequencing was performed on naive CD4+ T cells sorted from blood. The cell subset or site label for this specimen denotes: CD45RA+ positively selected. The encoded CDR3 is CASSSSSYEQYF. The nucleotide sequence is TGTGCCAGCAGCTCGAGCTCCTACGAGCAGTACTTC.